This T cell receptor (beta chain) was identified in a study of blood T cell repertoires in COVID-19. Study overall: Sites across the United States, Italy and Spain contributed samples from acute and convalescent COVID-19. In each case, the material was cDNA or gDNA derived from T cells, B-cell-depleted T cells, or PBMCs.

V was clipped by 6 bases and J by 5 bases; unmatched bases: 6. This CDR3 is 13 amino acids long. CDR1 is MDHEN and CDR2 is SYDVKM in the germline V gene. The data were produced by immunoSEQ multiplex PCR, yet TCRdb's version contains in-frame clones alone and is incomplete. The sample shows under 250,000 clones, approximately 83% of them seen only once. The origin of this receptor is a woman aged 60-75 years with acute or convalescent COVID-19. Sequencing used peripheral blood. The chain joins TRBV28 to TRBJ1-2, with 7 nucleotides matching TRBD1. This chain's CDR3 is CASSPTGRYGYTF. The CDR3 region has the DNA TGTGCCAGCAGCCCGACAGGGAGATATGGCTACACCTTC.